The 13 T cell receptor beta chains presented below share a single source sample, sequenced in a study of cytotoxic CD8 clonotypes in ibrutinib-treated CLL. Libraries were prepared by immunoSEQ multiplex PCR; TCRdb keeps only in-frame clonotypes and omits some of them. The profile shows 60,000 to 95,000 clones, over 80% of them singletons. The sample consisted of PBMCs, taken after 24 months of ibrutinib treatment. All receptors derive from a human donor with chronic lymphocytic leukemia.

This clone was seen only once. The gene calls are TRBV2 and TRBJ2-3, with 7 nucleotides matching TRBD2. This CDR3 is built from 17 residues. Looked up from germline, CDR1 is SNHLY and CDR2 is FYNNEI. The V and J ends lost 3 bases and 0 bases, in that order; junction bases with no gene match: 9. CDR3 in amino acids: CASSERVSGISTDTQYF. DNA of the CDR3: TGTGCCAGCAGTGAGCGTGTGAGCGGGATAAGCACAGATACGCAGTATTTT.

V and J are TRBV28 and TRBJ1-4, with unresolved D. Trimming cost V 2 bases and J 12 bases, with 7 bases left between them. Germline values: CDR1 MDHEN, CDR2 SYDVKM. This CDR3 comprises 11 residues. DNA for the CDR3: TGTGCCAGCAGTTTACAACAAGAACTGTTTTTT. Protein product: CASSLQQELFF.

The chain uses TRBV30 and TRBJ2-1; D gene ambiguous. CDR1 is GTSNPN and CDR2 is SVGIG in the germline V gene (reference sequence). This CDR3 has 11 residues. V shed 2 bases and J shed 8 bases, with 7 bases lying between them. In DNA, the CDR3 is TGTGCCTGGAGTCAACGGGATGAGCAGTTCTTC. Protein: CAWSQRDEQFF.

This clone is a singleton in its sample. This rearrangement joins TRBV2 to TRBJ2-7; 7 nucleotides line up with TRBD1. The CDR3 sequence is 13 residues long. J gave up 7 bases and V 4 bases, and 7 bases lay outside the gene matches. Germline loops: CDR1 SNHLY, CDR2 FYNNEI. The CDR3 reads CASSVQGVEEQYF. The CDR3, as DNA: TGTGCCAGCAGTGTTCAGGGGGTGGAAGAGCAGTACTTC.

The chain couples TRBV6-1 to TRBJ1-2; D is undetermined. Germline V gives CDR1 MNHNS, CDR2 SASEGT. Trimming pared 3 bases from V and 5 bases from J, leaving 7 bases between. The CDR3 contains 12 residues. CDR3: CASSDWGYGYTF. CDR3 sequence (DNA): TGTGCCAGCAGTGATTGGGGTTATGGCTACACCTTC.

V gene TRBV7-6 combines with J gene TRBJ1-1; 11 positions match TRBD1. This CDR3 is 14 amino acids long. Germline V lookup: CDR1 SGHVS, CDR2 FNYEAQ. V was clipped by 5 bases and J by 6 bases; unmatched bases: 5. CDR3 region: CASSKDRGRAEAFF. CDR3 in DNA: TGTGCCAGCAGCAAGGACAGGGGGCGTGCTGAAGCTTTCTTT.

This clone was detected once. The genes are TRBV6-6 and TRBJ1-2; no clear D gene. This CDR3 contains 12 residues. Trimming took off 6 bases at V and 8 bases at J, with 13 bases between the two ends. Germline CDR1 is MNHNY and CDR2 is SVGAGI (reference sequence). DNA for the CDR3: TGTGCCAGCAGCCAGGAAGCGGGCGGCTACACCTTC. Translated: CASSQEAGGYTF.

The rearrangement links TRBV5-1 to TRBJ1-1; 7 bases agree with TRBD1. The germline gives CDR1 SGHRS, CDR2 YFSETQ. With V trimmed by 7 bases and J by 6 bases, 9 bases remained unmatched. The CDR3 extends over 13 amino acids. CDR3 DNA: TGCGCCAGCTCTCAGGGGGTAGGCGCTGAAGCTTTCTTT. It yields the protein CASSQGVGAEAFF.

This clone appeared a single time. The gene calls are TRBV28 and TRBJ1-3; D gene uncertain. The V gene's germline CDR1 is MDHEN and CDR2 SYDVKM. Trimming cost V 6 bases and J 1 base, with 10 bases left between them. The CDR3 extends over 14 amino acids. CDR3 sequence: CASRQVSSGNTIYF. DNA for the CDR3: TGTGCCAGCAGGCAAGTTAGTTCTGGAAACACCATATATTTT.

This clone appeared a single time. The chain uses TRBV28 and TRBJ2-1; tentatively, D is TRBD2 (6 bases). The CDR3 is 15 residues long. Trimming took off 6 bases at V and 2 bases at J, with 14 bases between the two ends. Germline CDR1 reads MDHEN; CDR2 reads SYDVKM. CDR3 coding DNA: TGTGCCAGCAGCCTTAGCGGTTCAACCTACAATGAGCAGTTCTTC. Translating gives CASSLSGSTYNEQFF. The full variable domain, rest sourced from reference TRBV28 and TRBJ2-1, is DVKVTQSSRYLVKRTGEKVFLECVQDMDHENMFWYRQDPGLGLRLIYFSYDVKMKEKGDIPEGYSVSREKKERFSLILESASTNQTSMYLCASSLSGSTYNEQFFGPGTRLTVL.

On this clone itself: One end of the junction varies from germline; a read error may be responsible. This chain joins TRBV7-7 and TRBJ2-1, with D unclear. The CDR3 is made up of 11 amino acids. Germline V lookup: CDR1 SSHAT, CDR2 FNYEAQ (reference sequence). CDR3 in amino acids: CASSFVGPQFF. Here the CDR3 DNA reads TGTGCTAGCAGCTTCGTTGGGCCCCAGTTCTTC.

This rearrangement joins TRBV21-1 to TRBJ1-2. TRBV21-1 is a pseudogene segment. CDR3 size: 17 residues. CDR3 residues: CASSNNEGTIHNYGYTF. The CDR3 coding sequence is TGTGCCAGCAGCAATAATGAGGGGACCATTCATAACTATGGCTACACCTTC.

This chain joins TRBV27 and TRBJ1-2; a possible D gene is TRBD1 (6 bases). V was trimmed by 1 base and J by 8 bases, leaving 11 bases between them. The CDR3 totals 13 residues. CDR1 and CDR2 from the germline V gene are MNHEY and SMNVEV (reference sequence). The CDR3 loop is CASSLLRGRGYTF. The DNA of the CDR3 is TGTGCCAGCAGTTTATTGCGGGGGCGCGGCTACACCTTC.